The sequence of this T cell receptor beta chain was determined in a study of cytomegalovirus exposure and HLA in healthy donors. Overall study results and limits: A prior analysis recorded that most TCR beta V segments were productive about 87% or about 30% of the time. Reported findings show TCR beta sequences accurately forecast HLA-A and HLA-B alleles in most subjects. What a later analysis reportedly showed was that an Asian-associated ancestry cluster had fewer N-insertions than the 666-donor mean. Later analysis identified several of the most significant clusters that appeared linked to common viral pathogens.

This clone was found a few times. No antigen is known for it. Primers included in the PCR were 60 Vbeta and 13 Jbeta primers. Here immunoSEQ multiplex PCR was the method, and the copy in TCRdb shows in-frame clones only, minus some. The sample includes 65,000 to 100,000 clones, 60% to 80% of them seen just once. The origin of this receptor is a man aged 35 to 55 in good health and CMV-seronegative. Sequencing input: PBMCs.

The CDR3 sequence is CASSQAASGSYNEQFF. As DNA, the CDR3 is TGTGCCAGCAGCCAAGCGGCTAGCGGCTCCTACAATGAGCAGTTCTTC. The V gene is TRBV4-2, the J gene TRBJ2-1, with 7 bases matching TRBD2. This CDR3 spans 16 amino acids. CDR1 LGHNA and CDR2 YNFKEQ come from the germline V gene. With 1 base clipped from V and 0 bases from J, the junction kept 3 bases outside the gene matches.